A single sample gave rise to the 22 T cell receptor beta chains below, sequenced in a study of shared clonotypes between healthy human individuals (dated by TCRdb to about 2020). Libraries came from the immunoSEQ multiplex PCR assay. TCRdb mirrors the immuneACCESS table, restricted to in-frame sequences. Some clones are absent from its copies; in checked studies, under half trace to an unresolved V gene, and the reason for the others is unknown. Within this sample are 2,500,000 or so clones, with under 95% of them counted one time only. Around 0.38% of the sample belongs to the ten largest clones. Material: naive CD4+ T cells from PBMCs. What this sample's cell subset or site label stands for: CD45RA+ positively selected. The origin of the receptors is a man aged 18 to 29 in good health. Some clones in this sample may be carry-over from other donors' samples.

This clone has just a few counts. The rearrangement links TRBV18 to TRBJ2-2; D is unresolved. The V and J ends lost 3 bases and 5 bases respectively, with 13 bases between them. From germline, CDR1 is KGHSH and CDR2 LQKENI. The CDR3 length is 15 residues. CDR3 nucleotides: TGTGCCAGCTCACCTGGGCGGCTTGCAACCGGGGAGCTGTTTTTT. Translated, it gives CASSPGRLATGELFF.

This clone has just a few counts. V gene TRBV19 combines with J gene TRBJ1-1, with 8 bases matching TRBD1. V shed 6 bases, J shed 4 bases, and the junction held 7 bases outside the gene matches. Germline CDR1 is LNHDA and CDR2 is SQIVND (reference sequence). This CDR3 has 14 amino acids. CDR3 amino acids: CASRRQGTSTEAFF. The CDR3 nucleotides read TGTGCCAGTAGAAGACAGGGGACGAGCACTGAAGCTTTCTTT.

The J gene is TRBJ2-7, the V gene TRBV5-5; no clear D gene. V was shortened by 0 bases and J by 2 bases, with 12 bases between the two germline ends. The CDR3 extends over 15 amino acids. CDR1 is SGHKS, CDR2 YYEKEE, per germline (reference sequence). The CDR3 region has the DNA TGTGCCAGCAGCTTGGAGTCAGCGCTTCCCTACGAGCAGTACTTC. Its translation: CASSLESALPYEQYF.

The V and J genes are TRBV7-2 and TRBJ2-1; no definite D call. The CDR3 runs 13 residues. Looked up from germline, CDR1 is SGHTA and CDR2 is FQGNSA. The V end lost 1 base, the J end lost 6 bases, and 7 bases lay between the germline ends. The CDR3 reads CASSLGPSNEQFF. The CDR3 bases are TGTGCCAGCAGCTTAGGTCCTTCCAATGAGCAGTTCTTC.

The genes are TRBV2 and TRBJ2-7, with 10 bases aligning to TRBD2. V lost 6 bases to trimming and J lost 2 bases; unmatched junction nucleotides: 7. The CDR3 is 15 residues long. Per germline, CDR1 SNHLY and CDR2 FYNNEI. The CDR3 nucleotides are TGTGCCAGCAGGAAATGGACTAGCGGTGCCTACGAGCAGTACTTC. It is translated as CASRKWTSGAYEQYF. Full variable domain (outside the CDR3, taken from reference TRBV2 and TRBJ2-7): EPEVTQTPSHQVTQMGQEVILRCVPISNHLYFYWYRQILGQKVEFLVSFYNNEISEKSEIFDDQFSVERPDGSNFTLKIRSTKLEDSAMYFCASRKWTSGAYEQYFGPGTRLTVT.

The chain employs TRBV19 and TRBJ2-1; 8 bases agree with TRBD2. Trimming removed 7 bases from V and 10 bases from J; junction bases left unmatched: 12. The CDR3 is 14 amino acids. CDR1 is LNHDA, CDR2 SQIVND, per germline (reference sequence). The CDR3 loop is CASNEAGGLLEQFF. In DNA, the CDR3 is TGTGCCAGTAATGAGGCGGGGGGACTCCTCGAGCAGTTCTTC. Full variable domain (rest looked up from reference TRBV19 and TRBJ2-1): DGGITQSPKYLFRKEGQNVTLSCEQNLNHDAMYWYRQDPGQGLRLIYYSQIVNDFQKGDIAEGYSVSREKKESFPLTVTSAQKNPTAFYLCASNEAGGLLEQFFGPGTRLTVL.

In this sample, this clone turned up once. The V gene is TRBV5-1, the J gene TRBJ1-2; 7 nucleotides match TRBD1. The CDR3 is 16 residues long. The junction had 9 bases not matched to a gene; V was cut back by 2 bases and J by 2 bases. CDR1 and CDR2 (germline): SGHRS, YFSETQ. This CDR3 is CASSFAAGTDNYGYTF. In DNA form, the CDR3 reads TGCGCCAGCAGCTTTGCCGCCGGGACAGACAACTATGGCTACACCTTC.

This clone was detected only once. The V gene is TRBV28, the J gene TRBJ2-7, with D maybe TRBD2 (6 bases). CDR3 length: 14 amino acids. Trimming removed 8 bases at V and 0 bases at J, with 14 bases between. Germline-derived CDR1 and CDR2 are MDHEN and SYDVKM. CDR3 in DNA: TGTGCCAGCCATCCGTCGGGACTCTCCTACGAGCAGTACTTC. It translates to CASHPSGLSYEQYF.

This chain joins TRBV19 and TRBJ2-3; TRBD2 might be the D (6 bases). The germline gives CDR1 LNHDA, CDR2 SQIVND (reference sequence). The CDR3 extends over 17 amino acids. V lost 1 base and J lost 2, with 16 bases in between. For the CDR3, the DNA is TGTGCCAGTAGTATAGCTCACCCGGACTACTCCACAGATACGCAGTATTTT. It translates to CASSIAHPDYSTDTQYF.

The gene calls are TRBV7-3 and TRBJ2-5; D gene unclear. Trimming pared 3 bases from V and 4 bases from J, leaving 9 bases between. Per the germline V gene, CDR1 is SGHTA and CDR2 is FQGTGA. The CDR3 runs 13 residues. CDR3 sequence reads: CASSFERGETQYF. CDR3 bases: TGTGCCAGCAGCTTTGAGAGAGGAGAGACCCAGTACTTC.

This chain uses TRBV5-4 with TRBJ2-1; tentative D call: TRBD2 (5 bases). Germline V lookup: CDR1 SGHNT, CDR2 YYREEE (reference sequence). V lost 4 bases, J lost 0 bases, and 11 bases lay in between. The CDR3 has 15 residues. The CDR3, as DNA: TGTGCCAGCAGCGGACTCGGATCCTCCTACAATGAGCAGTTCTTC. It is translated as CASSGLGSSYNEQFF. Complete variable domain (other parts from reference TRBV5-4 and TRBJ2-1): ETGVTQSPTHLIKTRGQQVTLRCSSQSGHNTVSWYQQALGQGPQFIFQYYREEENGRGNFPPRFSGLQFPNYSSELNVNALELDDSALYLCASSGLGSSYNEQFFGPGTRLTVL.

This chain links TRBV5-1 with TRBJ2-5; D might be TRBD2 (5 bases). Per the germline V gene, CDR1 is SGHRS and CDR2 is YFSETQ. This CDR3 comprises 16 residues. V lost 0 bases, J lost 7 bases, and 19 bases lay in between. As DNA, the CDR3 is TGCGCCAGCAGCTTGGGGTTAGTCCTCGGACTGGGGACCCAGTACTTC. Amino acid sequence: CASSLGLVLGLGTQYF.

V usage is TRBV18 and J usage is TRBJ1-1; D possibly corresponds to TRBD1 (5 bases). V lost 4 bases, J lost 1 base, and 16 bases lay in between. The germline CDR1 and CDR2 sequences are KGHSH and LQKENI. This CDR3 has 16 residues. CDR3 sequence reads: CASSQSAPRANTEAFF. The CDR3 nucleotides read TGTGCCAGCTCACAATCCGCCCCCAGGGCGAACACTGAAGCTTTCTTT.

With regard to this clone: This sample includes further DNA sequences coding for the same CDR3. V and J are TRBV28 and TRBJ2-7; D is ambiguous. CDR3 length: 13 residues. Germline CDR1 and CDR2: MDHEN and SYDVKM. Trimming shortened V by 2 bases and J by 4 bases, and 9 bases separated the two germline ends. The CDR3 bases are TGTGCCAGCAGTTTAGTTGGTGGGTACGAGCAGTACTTC. Translated: CASSLVGGYEQYF.

The CDR3 DNA reads TGTGCCGCTCACTCGTCCCCCCTGAGACACAATGAGCAGTTCTTC. It specifies CAAHSSPLRHNEQFF. This chain links TRBV28 with TRBJ2-1; D unclear. The CDR3 is made up of 15 amino acids. Deletions cut 11 bases from V and 5 bases from J, with 22 bases between. The germline V gene encodes CDR1 MDHEN and CDR2 SYDVKM.

In its sample, this clone was seen a few times. This chain links TRBV6-5 with TRBJ1-2, with TRBD1 identical over 9 bases. With V trimmed by 2 bases and J by 3 bases, 7 bases remained unmatched. The CDR3 covers 16 residues. Germline loops: CDR1 MNHEY, CDR2 SVGAGI. This CDR3 is CASSYLGTGRYYGYTF. CDR3 sequence (DNA): TGTGCCAGCAGTTACCTAGGGACAGGGCGGTACTATGGCTACACCTTC.

The chain recombines TRBV6-1 with TRBJ2-7; the match to TRBD1 covers 9 bases. Looked up from germline, CDR1 is MNHNS and CDR2 is SASEGT. The CDR3 consists of 17 residues. Trimming at V came to 4 bases and at J to 7 bases, leaving 17 bases not matched to a gene. CDR3 amino acids: CASSGRRSGGTGSEQYF. The CDR3 DNA is TGTGCCAGCAGTGGACGTCGATCCGGAGGGACAGGGAGTGAGCAGTACTTC.

V is TRBV7-9 and J is TRBJ2-7; D is perhaps TRBD2 (6 bases). Between the trimmed V and J ends, which lost 11 bases and 1 base, there was a span of 12 bases. The CDR3 is made up of 12 amino acids. CDR1 and CDR2 (germline): SEHNR, FQNEAQ (reference sequence). In DNA, the CDR3 is TGTGCCGTCAACCGGGGGTCCTACGAGCAGTACTTC. Amino acid sequence: CAVNRGSYEQYF.

As regards this clone: The sample has other DNA sequences that encode this CDR3 too. The chain has TRBV5-1 and TRBJ2-5, with D tentatively TRBD1 (6 bases). Germline V lookup: CDR1 SGHRS, CDR2 YFSETQ. The CDR3 spans 12 residues. Deletions cut 1 base from V and 5 bases from J, with 6 bases between. CDR3 bases: TGCGCCAGCAGCTTGACAGGGGAGACCCAGTACTTC. This gives the protein CASSLTGETQYF. Using reference TRBV5-1 and TRBJ2-5 for the parts outside the CDR3, the full variable domain is KAGVTQTPRYLIKTRGQQVTLSCSPISGHRSVSWYQQTPGQGLQFLFEYFSETQRNKGNFPGRFSGRQFSNSRSEMNVSTLELGDSALYLCASSLTGETQYFGPGTRLLVL.

V and J are TRBV10-3 and TRBJ1-1, with 8 bases aligning to TRBD1. This CDR3 has 15 amino acids. Germline CDR1 ENHRY, CDR2 SYGVKD. With V trimmed by 6 bases and J by 1 base, 7 bases remained unmatched. CDR3 bases: TGTGCCATCAGCTCCGACAGGGGAGGGAACACTGAAGCTTTCTTT. This gives the protein CAISSDRGGNTEAFF.

J is TRBJ2-2 and V is TRBV5-1; D may correspond to TRBD1 or TRBD2 (5 bases each). V was trimmed by 4 bases and J by 4 bases, leaving 11 bases between them. Germline V CDR1 and CDR2: SGHRS, YFSETQ. This CDR3 contains 14 residues. CDR3 nucleotide sequence: TGCGCCAGCAGCAGGTTTGGGGGCACCGGGGAGCTGTTTTTT. This gives the protein CASSRFGGTGELFF.

The chain uses TRBV5-1 and TRBJ2-2; possible D gene TRBD1, 5 bases. There are 11 residues in the CDR3. Germline CDR1 reads SGHRS; CDR2 reads YFSETQ. Trimming removed 10 bases from V and 7 bases from J, with 11 bases in between. The DNA for the CDR3 is TGCGCCTCCAGGGTAGGCGGGGAGCTGTTTTTT. This translates into CASRVGGELFF.